This entry lists 15 T cell receptor beta chains sequenced from one sample in a study of blood T cell repertoires in COVID-19. Sequencing was performed with immunoSEQ multiplex PCR; in TCRdb, only in-frame clones are kept and a portion is missing. The table shows around 200,000 clones, with less than 85% occurring only once. The source material was peripheral blood. All receptors derive from a man aged 45 to 65 who had recovered from COVID-19.

Of note for this clone: The same CDR3 can be traced to other DNA sequences in this sample. The chain uses TRBV11-2 and TRBJ2-7, with a weak D call TRBD2 (5 bases). Germline V CDR1 and CDR2: SGHAT, FQNNGV. The ends were cut back, 1 base at V and 0 bases at J, with 7 bases in the middle. There are 14 residues in the CDR3. The CDR3 DNA sequence: TGTGCCAGCAGCTTAGCGGGATCCTCCTACGAGCAGTACTTC. Amino acids: CASSLAGSSYEQYF.

The chain employs TRBV19 and TRBJ2-1, with no clear D. The CDR3 sequence is 12 residues long. V was trimmed by 5 bases and J by 8 bases, leaving 10 bases between them. Germline loops: CDR1 LNHDA, CDR2 SQIVND (reference sequence). The CDR3 loop is CASSLPSDEQFF. CDR3 coding DNA: TGTGCCAGTAGTTTACCTTCGGATGAGCAGTTCTTC.

The rearrangement uses TRBV7-3 and TRBJ2-1; 12 nucleotides align to TRBD2. V was pared by 4 bases and J by 9 bases, with 10 bases of the junction left unmatched. Germline loops: CDR1 SGHTA, CDR2 FQGTGA. This CDR3 spans 16 amino acids. The CDR3 nucleotides are TGTGCCAGCAGCTCTCTTGGACTAGCGGGAAAAATTGAGCAGTTCTTC. This translates into CASSSLGLAGKIEQFF. Looking up the rest from reference TRBV7-3 and TRBJ2-1 gives the full variable domain: GAGVSQTPSNKVTEKGKYVELRCDPISGHTALYWYRQSLGQGPEFLIYFQGTGAADDSGLPNDRFFAVRPEGSVSTLKIQRTERGDSAVYLCASSSLGLAGKIEQFFGPGTRLTVL.

This chain uses TRBV6-5 with TRBJ2-1; 10 bases are a match to TRBD2. The CDR3 contains 14 residues. The V segment lost 6 bases and the J segment 8 bases; nucleotides outside the gene matches: 7. Germline assignment: CDR1 MNHEY and CDR2 SVGAGI. The CDR3 loop reads CASSDLAGVDEQFF. DNA for the CDR3: TGTGCCAGCAGCGACCTAGCGGGAGTGGATGAGCAGTTCTTC.

This clone was detected ten times or more. J is TRBJ1-1 and V is TRBV11-1; 11 positions match TRBD1. This CDR3 has 15 amino acids. Germline V gene lookup returns CDR1 SGHAT and CDR2 FQDESV (reference sequence). The V and J ends lost 1 base and 7 bases, in that order; junction bases with no gene match: 5. The DNA of the CDR3 is TGTGCCAGCAGCTTAGGGACAGGGGGCGCTGATGAAGCTTTCTTT. Its protein is CASSLGTGGADEAFF.

V and J are TRBV5-1 and TRBJ2-7; a weak D match, TRBD2 (6 bases). Trimming shortened V by 0 bases and J by 1 base, and 17 bases separated the two germline ends. The CDR3 has 17 residues. Looked up from germline, CDR1 is SGHRS and CDR2 is YFSETQ. CDR3 sequence (DNA): TGCGCCAGCAGCTTGGCGGGCGGGACCTCACCATCCTACGAGCAGTACTTC. Its protein product is CASSLAGGTSPSYEQYF.

The chain has TRBV3-1 (or the pseudogene TRBV3-2) and TRBJ2-7, with 9 bases that match TRBD2. CDR1 LGHDT and CDR2 YNNKEL come from the germline V gene (reference sequence). The trim removed 3 bases at V and 3 bases at J, leaving 6 bases unmatched. The CDR3 contains 15 residues. CDR3 sequence reads: CASSHSTSGDYEQYF. CDR3 nucleotides: TGTGCCAGCAGCCACTCGACTAGCGGAGACTACGAGCAGTACTTC.

The rearrangement joins TRBV29-1 to TRBJ2-1; possibly TRBD1 for D (6 bases). Per germline, CDR1 SQVTM and CDR2 ANQGSEA. Deletions cut 3 bases from V and 0 bases from J, with 21 bases between. The CDR3 length is 18 residues. As DNA, the CDR3 is TGCAGCGTTGAGGGGGCCGTCGGACATCCCAGCTCCTACAATGAGCAGTTCTTC. It yields the protein CSVEGAVGHPSSYNEQFF.

This clone was detected only a few times. The chain employs TRBV10-3 and TRBJ1-2; D is perhaps TRBD1 (6 bases). The germline gives CDR1 ENHRY, CDR2 SYGVKD. Trimming left V 6 bases short and J 5 bases short, with 22 bases between. This CDR3 has 16 amino acids. The CDR3 region is CAISGRKTTGYYGYTF. The DNA for the CDR3 is TGTGCCATCAGCGGACGCAAAACTACAGGGTATTATGGCTACACCTTC.

The gene calls are TRBV19 and TRBJ2-1; tentatively, D is TRBD1 (6 bases). Germline assignment: CDR1 LNHDA and CDR2 SQIVND (reference sequence). V shed 4 bases and J shed 1 base, with 11 bases lying between them. The CDR3 contains 15 residues. CDR3 DNA sequence: TGTGCCAGTAGTACCGTAGGGGGTTCCTACAATGAGCAGTTCTTC. It is translated as CASSTVGGSYNEQFF.

The V call is TRBV4-2, the J call TRBJ2-1, with 7 nucleotides matching TRBD2. CDR1 and CDR2 from the germline V gene are LGHNA and YNFKEQ. J lost 5 bases, V lost 2 bases, and 6 bases had no gene match. The length of the CDR3 is 15 residues. CDR3 sequence (DNA): TGTGCCAGCAGCCAAAGGCTAGCGGTGAACAATGAGCAGTTCTTC. Protein: CASSQRLAVNNEQFF.

The genes are TRBV7-9 and TRBJ2-1, with TRBD2 identical over 9 bases. This CDR3 is 15 amino acids long. Germline V lookup: CDR1 SEHNR, CDR2 FQNEAQ (reference sequence). V gave up 6 bases and J gave up 13 bases; unmatched junction bases: 16. The CDR3 here is CASSPLAGIAHVQFF. The CDR3 DNA reads TGTGCCAGCAGTCCTCTAGCGGGGATTGCCCATGTTCAGTTCTTC.

The V call is TRBV5-1, the J call TRBJ2-1; 10 bases map to TRBD2. CDR3 size: 16 residues. V shed 2 bases, J shed 8 bases, and the junction held 10 bases outside the gene matches. Germline V gene data show CDR1 as SGHRS and CDR2 as YFSETQ. DNA for the CDR3: TGCGCCAGCAGCTTAACAACTAGCGGGATTAATGATGAGCAGTTCTTC. It specifies CASSLTTSGINDEQFF.

The rearrangement links TRBV2 to TRBJ2-1; 11 bases line up with TRBD2. Germline V lookup: CDR1 SNHLY, CDR2 FYNNEI. Losses at the gene ends were 3 bases for V and 9 bases for J; bases not matched to a gene: 13. This CDR3 spans 17 amino acids. The CDR3 DNA follows: TGTGCCAGCAGTGACGGGCAGGGGCTAGCGGGAGGAGGTGAGCAGTTCTTC. Amino acids: CASSDGQGLAGGGEQFF.

The chain combines TRBV7-3 with TRBJ1-1; D unresolved. In germline, CDR1 is SGHTA, CDR2 FQGTGA. The V gene lost 3 bases and the J gene lost 6 bases, with 14 bases spanning the gap. This CDR3 spans 14 amino acids. Here the CDR3 DNA reads TGTGCCAGCAGCTTTTCCGGCGGGGTTTCTGAAGCTTTCTTT. It yields the protein CASSFSGGVSEAFF.